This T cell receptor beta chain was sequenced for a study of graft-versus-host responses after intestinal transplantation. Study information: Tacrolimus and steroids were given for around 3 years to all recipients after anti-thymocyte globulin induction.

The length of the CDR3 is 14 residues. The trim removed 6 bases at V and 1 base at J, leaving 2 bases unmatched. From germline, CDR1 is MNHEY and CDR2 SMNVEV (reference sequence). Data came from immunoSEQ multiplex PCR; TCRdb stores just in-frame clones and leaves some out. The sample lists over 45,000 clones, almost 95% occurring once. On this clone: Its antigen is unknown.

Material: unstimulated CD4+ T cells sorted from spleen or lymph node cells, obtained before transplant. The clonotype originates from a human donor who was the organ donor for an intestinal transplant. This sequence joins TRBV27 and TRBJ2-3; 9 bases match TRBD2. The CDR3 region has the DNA TGTGCCAGCAGCCGACTAGCGGGCACAGATACGCAGTATTTT. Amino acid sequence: CASSRLAGTDTQYF.